The next 24 T cell receptor beta chains were all read from a single sample in a study of blood T cell repertoires in COVID-19 (TCRdb year 2020). Receptor libraries were prepared by the immunoSEQ multiplex PCR assay. Held by TCRdb, this immuneACCESS table contains in-frame sequences only and omits some clones. Under half of the omission traces to an unresolved V gene where checked; the cause of the rest is unknown. For this sample there are approximately 52,000 clones; roughly 87% appear just once. Approximately 16% of the sample comes from the top ten. The sequenced sample consisted of peripheral blood. Receptor source: a human donor with active COVID-19. The donor label of this sample is uncertain.

The chain carries TRBV9 and TRBJ2-3, with 11 bases lining up with TRBD2. V was pared by 4 bases and J by 1 base, with 20 bases of the junction left unmatched. Germline CDR1 reads SGDLS; CDR2 reads YYNGEE. The CDR3 totals 21 residues. CDR3 amino acids: CASSIPQGSLAGGGGTDTQYF. The DNA of the CDR3 is TGTGCCAGCAGCATCCCCCAGGGGAGTCTAGCGGGGGGCGGGGGCACAGATACGCAGTATTTT. Combining the CDR3 with reference TRBV9 and TRBJ2-3 gives the whole variable domain DSGVTQTPKHLITATGQRVTLRCSPRSGDLSVYWYQQSLDQGLQFLIQYYNGEERAKGNILERFSAQQFPDLHSELNLSSLELGDSALYFCASSIPQGSLAGGGGTDTQYFGPGTRLTVL.

This clone was counted once. The CDR3 DNA is TGTGCCAGCAGTGACTCATGGGCAGGGGGTGATGCAGATACGCAGTATTTT. Protein sequence: CASSDSWAGGDADTQYF. V gene TRBV6-4 combines with J gene TRBJ2-3, with 7 bases identical to TRBD1. The CDR3 length is 17 residues. Per the germline V gene, CDR1 is MRHNA and CDR2 is SNTAGT. J gave up 4 bases and V 0 bases, and 10 bases lay outside the gene matches.

The chain uses TRBV24-1 and TRBJ2-3; 7 positions agree with TRBD2. The J segment lost 5 bases and the V segment lost 4 bases, leaving 11 bases of the junction unmatched. CDR3 length: 16 residues. CDR1 KGHDR and CDR2 SFDVKD come from the germline V gene. Here the CDR3 reads CATSESGAGQVDTQYF. The CDR3 coding sequence is TGTGCCACCAGTGAGAGCGGGGCAGGGCAGGTAGATACGCAGTATTTT.

This chain joins TRBV5-1 and TRBJ2-7, with 11 bases aligning to TRBD2. The CDR3 extends over 15 amino acids. Germline V CDR1 and CDR2: SGHRS, YFSETQ. J was trimmed by 6 bases and V by 5 bases; bases with no gene match: 10. CDR3 DNA: TGCGCCAGCAGTTACCTAGCGGGGGGCACCCCCGAGCAGTACTTC. Its protein product is CASSYLAGGTPEQYF.

This rearrangement joins TRBV7-2 to TRBJ2-7, with unresolved D. Trimming pared 4 bases from V and 3 bases from J, leaving 10 bases between. Germline assignment: CDR1 SGHTA and CDR2 FQGNSA. CDR3 size: 13 residues. CDR3 bases: TGTGCCAGCAGCTCCAGGCCTTACTACGAGCAGTACTTC. The encoded protein is CASSSRPYYEQYF.

This sequence joins TRBV5-1 and TRBJ2-3; D remains unclear. Looked up from germline, CDR1 is SGHRS and CDR2 is YFSETQ. The CDR3 is 14 residues long. V was pared by 0 bases and J by 2 bases, with 7 bases between. The CDR3 DNA follows: TGCGCCAGCAGCTTGGGGCAGAACACAGATACGCAGTATTTT. It yields the protein CASSLGQNTDTQYF.

The chain combines TRBV6-6 with TRBJ2-5, with TRBD2 matching 8 bases. Germline lookup yields CDR1 MNHNY and CDR2 SVGAGI (reference sequence). Trimming cost V 6 bases and J 5 bases; bases outside gene matches: 5. The CDR3 sequence is 13 residues long. The CDR3 sequence is CASRGLAGETQYF. The CDR3 bases are TGTGCCAGCAGAGGACTAGCTGGGGAGACCCAGTACTTC.

By proportion, this clone is medium-sized. This rearrangement joins TRBV11-3 to TRBJ1-1; D not certain. Trimming pared 5 bases from V and 6 bases from J, leaving 13 bases between. The CDR3 runs to 13 residues. Per the germline V gene, CDR1 is SGHNT and CDR2 is YENEEA. The CDR3 is CASSLNQRSEAFF. Written as DNA, the CDR3 is TGTGCCAGCAGCCTAAATCAGCGTTCTGAAGCTTTCTTT.

The gene calls are TRBV6-4 and TRBJ2-1; the D gene is possibly TRBD2 (7 bases). Trimming took 2 bases from V and 4 from J, leaving 12 bases between them. Germline CDR1 is MRHNA and CDR2 is SNTAGT. The CDR3 sequence is 15 residues long. In DNA, the CDR3 is TGTGCCAGCAGTGACAGGCGGGGGCCTTACAATGAGCAGTTCTTC. Translated, it gives CASSDRRGPYNEQFF.

This chain connects TRBV20-1 to TRBJ2-7; tentative D call: TRBD2 (6 bases). Trimming stripped 3 bases from V and 7 bases from J, with 19 bases between. This CDR3 has 14 amino acids. Germline V gene sequence: CDR1 DFQATT, CDR2 SNEGSKA (reference sequence). DNA of the CDR3: TGCAGTGCTAGTTATGCGACGGGGGTGGGAGAGCAGTACTTC. It yields the protein CSASYATGVGEQYF.

This chain links TRBV28 with TRBJ2-1; 7 bases are shared with TRBD2. Germline loops: CDR1 MDHEN, CDR2 SYDVKM. The CDR3 is 13 amino acids. V lost 8 bases, J lost 9 bases, and 10 bases stayed unmatched. The CDR3 protein is CASLPGGMGEQFF. DNA of the CDR3: TGTGCCAGCCTTCCGGGGGGAATGGGTGAGCAGTTCTTC.

The chain recombines TRBV16 with TRBJ2-1, with 8 bases fitting TRBD1. Germline CDR1 is KGHSY and CDR2 is FQNENV. V lost 4 bases, J lost 1 base, and 3 bases stayed unmatched. This CDR3 is 15 amino acids long. CDR3 protein: CASSPGQGSYNEQFF. The CDR3 nucleotides are TGTGCCAGCAGCCCAGGACAGGGTTCCTACAATGAGCAGTTCTTC.

This sequence joins TRBV3-1 (or the pseudogene TRBV3-2) and TRBJ2-4, with TRBD2 identical over 9 bases. This CDR3 is built from 15 residues. Germline CDR1 reads LGHDT; CDR2 reads YNNKEL (reference sequence). The V and J ends lost 4 bases and 9 bases, in that order; junction bases with no gene match: 10. This CDR3 is CASSPVAGGRIIQYF. The CDR3 nucleotides are TGTGCCAGCAGCCCAGTTGCGGGGGGGCGAATCATTCAGTACTTC.

The V gene is TRBV2, the J gene TRBJ2-5, with D unclear. V was cut by 5 bases and J by 2 bases, with 9 bases left in between. Germline CDR1 is SNHLY and CDR2 is FYNNEI. CDR3 length: 13 amino acids. The CDR3 coding sequence is TGTGCCAGCAGTAATACAAATCAAGAGACCCAGTACTTC. It encodes CASSNTNQETQYF.

In this sample, this clone turned up a few times. The CDR3 DNA reads TGTGCCAGCACCATTTCGGCGGGTAACACCGGGGAGCTGTTTTTT. This encodes CASTISAGNTGELFF. The chain carries TRBV6-5 and TRBJ2-2; tentatively, D is TRBD2 (5 bases). Germline V CDR1 and CDR2: MNHEY, SVGAGI. This CDR3 has 15 amino acids. With 7 bases removed from V and 2 bases from J, the gap between germline ends came to 14 bases.

The chain joins TRBV3-1 (or the pseudogene TRBV3-2) to TRBJ1-1; the match to TRBD1 covers 7 bases. Per germline, CDR1 LGHDT and CDR2 YNNKEL (reference sequence). V shed 6 bases and J 0 bases; nucleotides not matched to a gene: 7. The CDR3 has 15 residues. The CDR3 sequence is CASRKGQIMNTEAFF. The CDR3 DNA sequence: TGTGCCAGCAGGAAGGGACAGATAATGAACACTGAAGCTTTCTTT.

In its sample, this clone was seen once. This chain connects TRBV28 to TRBJ1-5, with D uncertain. The CDR3 runs to 14 residues. Germline CDR1 reads MDHEN; CDR2 reads SYDVKM. The germline V and J ends were trimmed by 5 bases and 6 bases, with 14 bases remaining between them. Here the CDR3 reads CASSPLHGVQPQHF. The CDR3 coding sequence is TGTGCCAGCAGTCCTCTACACGGAGTTCAGCCCCAGCATTTT.

This chain links TRBV11-1 with TRBJ2-7; TRBD2 matches 8 bases. This CDR3 spans 16 amino acids. Germline-derived CDR1 and CDR2 are SGHAT and FQDESV (reference sequence). V gave up 4 bases and J gave up 2 bases; unmatched junction bases: 10. CDR3 coding DNA: TGTGCCAGCAGCTCCACACAACCGGGACTAGCCTACGAGCAGTACTTC. It translates to CASSSTQPGLAYEQYF. The full variable domain, its missing parts supplied by reference TRBV11-1 and TRBJ2-7, is EAEVAQSPRYKITEKSQAVAFWCDPISGHATLYWYRQILGQGPELLVQFQDESVVDDSQLPKDRFSAERLKGVDSTLKIQPAELGDSAMYLCASSSTQPGLAYEQYFGPGTRLTVT.

This clone was seen a few times. The rearrangement joins TRBV6-2 or TRBV6-3 to TRBJ1-5; no firm D call. The CDR3 length is 12 residues. Germline V gene sequence: CDR1 MNHEY, CDR2 SVGEGT. V was shortened by 5 bases and J by 7 bases, with 9 bases between the two germline ends. The CDR3 is CASSPLPQPQHF. As DNA, the CDR3 is TGTGCCAGCAGTCCCCTTCCCCAGCCCCAGCATTTT.

The chain joins TRBV27 to TRBJ1-2; D is ambiguous. Germline V CDR1 and CDR2: MNHEY, SMNVEV (reference sequence). V dropped 7 bases and J dropped 4 bases, with 13 bases sitting between them. CDR3 length: 13 residues. CDR3 sequence (DNA): TGTGCCAGCACCCCCTCAGGCGCCTATGGCTACACCTTC. Residues: CASTPSGAYGYTF.

This clone was observed a single time. The chain has TRBV7-8 and TRBJ2-1, with 13 positions matching TRBD2. This CDR3 spans 15 amino acids. In germline, CDR1 is SGHVS, CDR2 FQNEAQ. V dropped 4 bases and J dropped 4; count of bases not matched to a gene: 1. CDR3 loop: CASSSTSGGYNEQFF. CDR3 bases: TGTGCCAGCAGCTCGACTAGCGGGGGGTACAATGAGCAGTTCTTC. Variable domain in full (rest from reference TRBV7-8 and TRBJ2-1): GAGVSQSPRYKVAKRGQDVALRCDPISGHVSLFWYQQALGQGPEFLTYFQNEAQLDKSGLPSDRFFAERPEGSVSTLKIQRTQQEDSAVYLCASSSTSGGYNEQFFGPGTRLTVL.

The chain carries TRBV7-2 and TRBJ1-2; 7 bases are a match to TRBD1. The V segment lost 1 base and the J segment 5 bases; nucleotides outside the gene matches: 4. CDR3 length: 14 amino acids. CDR1 SGHTA and CDR2 FQGNSA come from the germline V gene. The CDR3 sequence: CASSLGQGAYGYTF. CDR3 DNA sequence: TGTGCCAGCAGCTTAGGACAGGGAGCGTATGGCTACACCTTC.

The chain combines TRBV6-5 with TRBJ2-3, with a tentative D call TRBD2 (8 bases). The germline CDR1 and CDR2 sequences are MNHEY and SVGAGI. The V gene lost 7 bases and the J gene lost 2 bases, with 16 bases spanning the gap. The CDR3 is made up of 15 amino acids. The CDR3 DNA reads as TGTGCCAGCACTTCGGGGGGGACAGCCACAGATACGCAGTATTTT. Encoded protein: CASTSGGTATDTQYF.

This clone was recorded a few times. This sequence joins TRBV7-2 and TRBJ2-3; 10 bases are a match to TRBD2. The germline V gene has CDR1 SGHTA and CDR2 FQGNSA. J lost 1 base, V lost 1 base, and 11 bases had no gene match. The CDR3 covers 19 residues. The CDR3: CASSLVRLAGAARTDTQYF. The DNA of the CDR3 is TGTGCCAGCAGCTTAGTAAGGCTAGCGGGGGCGGCCCGCACAGATACGCAGTATTTT.